This note documents a single T cell receptor beta chain sequence. Sequencing used immunoSEQ multiplex PCR; TCRdb keeps in-frame clones, though not all of them. In the table there are roughly 150,000 clones, approximately 80% of which are singletons. The data originate from a study of blood T cell repertoires in COVID-19. Study summary: Acute-phase and convalescent COVID-19 samples originated in the United States, Italy and Spain.

The CDR3 is 16 residues long. Unmatched junction bases numbered 12, after V lost 0 bases and J lost 7 bases. Germline V lookup: CDR1 SGHKS, CDR2 YYEKEE (reference sequence). The genes are TRBV5-5 and TRBJ2-7, with TRBD1 matching 8 bases. Source material: peripheral blood. The sequence was collected from a woman older than 75 with acute or convalescent COVID-19. This chain's CDR3 is CASSLATGTGGGEQYF. CDR3 sequence (DNA): TGTGCCAGCAGCTTGGCCACCGGGACAGGTGGGGGAGAGCAGTACTTC. The entire variable domain, with the rest obtained from reference TRBV5-5 and TRBJ2-7, is as follows: DAGVTQSPTHLIKTRGQQVTLRCSPISGHKSVSWYQQVLGQGPQFIFQYYEKEERGRGNFPDRFSARQFPNYSSELNVNALLLGDSALYLCASSLATGTGGGEQYFGPGTRLTVT.